The clone carrying this T cell receptor (beta chain) was recorded many times. This entry comes from a study of T cells of healthy individuals. TCRdb processed the 5' RACE reads anew with MiXCR; each CDR3 protein has one entry. In the table there are 75,000 to 95,000 distinct CDR3 sequences, about 5% of which are singletons. J lost 4 bases, V lost 3 bases, and 4 bases had no gene match. The CDR3 has 14 amino acids. Germline lookup yields CDR1 SGHAT and CDR2 FQNNGV. The chain uses TRBV11-2 and TRBJ2-5; 8 bases are a match to TRBD1. This clonotype originated in a female donor in good health. Here the CDR3 reads CASSLIRGRETQYF. The CDR3 nucleotides are TGTGCCAGCAGCTTGATCAGGGGGCGAGAGACCCAGTACTTC. Using reference TRBV11-2 and TRBJ2-5 for the parts outside the CDR3, the full variable domain is EAGVAQSPRYKIIEKRQSVAFWCNPISGHATLYWYQQILGQGPKLLIQFQNNGVVDDSQLPKDRFSAERLKGVDSTLKIQPAKLEDSAVYLCASSLIRGRETQYFGPGTRLLVL.